The 15 T cell receptor beta chains presented below share a single source sample, sequenced in a study of T cells in Graves' hyperthyroidism and ophthalmopathy. TCR beta CDR3 region amplification was performed from RNA transcripts. TCR CDR3 regions were first amplified by RT-PCR with HTBI primers. TCRdb used MiXCR to reprocess the multiplex PCR reads, holding one entry per CDR3 protein. The repertoire includes 340,000 or so distinct CDR3 sequences, approximately 22% of them detected once, and around 50% sits in the top ten. The material sequenced was blood. The origin of the receptors is a woman aged 50 to 60 with Graves' hyperthyroidism.

The genes are TRBV20-1 and TRBJ2-7; TRBD2 matches 7 bases. Germline V gives CDR1 DFQATT, CDR2 SNEGSKA (reference sequence). Trimming removed 3 bases from V and 0 bases from J; junction bases left unmatched: 5. The CDR3 runs 14 residues. CDR3 sequence reads: CSARVSGLSYEQYF. CDR3 sequence (DNA): TGCAGTGCTAGGGTTAGCGGGCTCTCCTACGAGCAGTACTTC.

The rearrangement uses TRBV5-6 and TRBJ1-3, with 7 bases aligning to TRBD1. Germline V gene sequence: CDR1 SGHDT, CDR2 YYEEEE. J lost 8 bases, V lost 4 bases, and 9 bases had no gene match. This CDR3 is 14 amino acids long. DNA for the CDR3: TGTGCCAGCAGCCAAGACAGGGTAGGAGACACCATATATTTT. Protein sequence: CASSQDRVGDTIYF.

This clonotype was detected many times. This chain joins TRBV18 and TRBJ2-7, with D tentatively TRBD1 or TRBD2 (5 bases each). Trimming shortened V by 3 bases and J by 5 bases, and 17 bases separated the two germline ends. The CDR3 contains 15 residues. The germline CDR1 and CDR2 sequences are KGHSH and LQKENI. The CDR3 sequence is CASSPNVGRDHEQYF. The CDR3 DNA sequence: TGTGCCAGCTCACCCAACGTGGGAAGGGACCACGAGCAGTACTTC.

This clonotype was seen at least ten times. The gene calls are TRBV5-1 and TRBJ2-3, with 9 bases lining up with TRBD2. Germline assignment: CDR1 SGHRS and CDR2 YFSETQ. With V trimmed by 4 bases and J by 2 bases, 2 bases remained unmatched. This CDR3 has 14 residues. The CDR3 sequence: CASSVAGDTDTQYF. CDR3 nucleotide sequence: TGCGCCAGCAGCGTAGCGGGAGACACAGATACGCAGTATTTT.

The chain is built from TRBV6-1 and TRBJ2-1; possible D gene TRBD2, 6 bases. V was shortened by 5 bases and J by 0 bases, with 14 bases between the two germline ends. CDR1 is MNHNS and CDR2 is SASEGT in the germline V gene. This CDR3 has 16 residues. The CDR3 here is CASSSPGASSYNEQFF. CDR3 DNA: TGTGCCAGCAGTTCCCCGGGAGCTAGCTCCTACAATGAGCAGTTCTTC.

Points on this clonotype: Being one base from a much bigger clone, this may be a read error. V gene TRBV20-1 combines with J gene TRBJ2-7; no reliable D call. CDR1 is DFQATT and CDR2 is SNEGSKA in the germline V gene (reference sequence). The CDR3 covers 11 residues. The CDR3 nucleotides read TGCGGTGCTGAGGTGCAGAACGAGCAGTACTTC. Translating it yields CGAEVQNEQYF.

This clonotype was counted ten times or more. DNA of the CDR3: TGCAGTGCCTTGTACCCACTAGTTAATACGCAGTATTTT. Amino acids: CSALYPLVNTQYF. The J gene is TRBJ2-3, the V gene TRBV20-1; D possibly corresponds to TRBD2 (5 bases). The ends were cut back, 6 bases at V and 7 bases at J, with 17 bases in the middle. The CDR3 sequence is 13 residues long. The V gene's germline CDR1 is DFQATT and CDR2 SNEGSKA (reference sequence).

The sample holds many counts of this clonotype. The chain uses TRBV20-1 and TRBJ2-7; D unresolved. Trimming stripped 1 base from V and 2 bases from J, with 6 bases between. Per the germline V gene, CDR1 is DFQATT and CDR2 is SNEGSKA (reference sequence). This CDR3 comprises 12 residues. CDR3 nucleotide sequence: TGCAGTGCTAGAGGGCACGCCTACGAGCAGTACTTC. Its protein is CSARGHAYEQYF.

This clonotype was picked up a small number of times. The CDR3 loop is CSASRGTGDYNSPLHF. CDR3 nucleotide sequence: TGCAGTGCTAGCCGAGGGACAGGGGACTATAATTCACCCCTCCACTTT. The chain uses TRBV20-1 and TRBJ1-6; the match to TRBD1 covers 10 bases. The V gene end was trimmed by 3 bases and the J gene end by 3 bases; junction bases not matched to a gene: 5. Per germline, CDR1 DFQATT and CDR2 SNEGSKA (reference sequence). This CDR3 comprises 16 residues.

This clonotype was counted many times. The chain combines TRBV5-1 with TRBJ2-3; D is uncertain. V lost 2 bases and J 7 bases, leaving 17 bases between the germline ends. Germline assignment: CDR1 SGHRS and CDR2 YFSETQ. This CDR3 spans 15 amino acids. The CDR3 loop is CASSFDGERINTQYF. CDR3 in DNA: TGCGCCAGCAGCTTTGACGGAGAAAGAATCAATACGCAGTATTTT.

This clonotype was seen a few times. The junction differs from germline at one of its ends, possibly a read error. The V call is TRBV10-3, the J call TRBJ2-2; perhaps TRBD1 as D (6 bases). This CDR3 spans 14 amino acids. Germline V CDR1 and CDR2: ENHRY, SYGVKD. This CDR3 is CAINEGANTGELFF. The DNA of the CDR3 is TGTGCCATCAATGAGGGGGCGAACACCGGGGAGCTGTTTTTT.

This clonotype was found many times. V gene TRBV11-2 combines with J gene TRBJ2-7; 7 bases match TRBD2. Trimming cost V 0 bases and J 2 bases; bases outside gene matches: 10. The CDR3 is made up of 17 amino acids. Germline assignment: CDR1 SGHAT and CDR2 FQNNGV. The chain's CDR3 is CASSLDRSSGLPYEQYF. For the CDR3, the DNA is TGTGCCAGCAGCTTAGATCGGAGTAGCGGGCTCCCCTACGAGCAGTACTTC.

The rearrangement joins TRBV7-2 to TRBJ2-5, with D perhaps matching TRBD1 (5 bases). CDR1 and CDR2 from the germline V gene are SGHTA and FQGNSA. This CDR3 region has 14 residues. V dropped 4 bases and J dropped 2 bases, with 11 bases sitting between them. The CDR3 sequence: CASSSPGKQETQYF. The CDR3 DNA reads TGTGCCAGCAGCTCGCCAGGGAAACAAGAGACCCAGTACTTC.

There are many counts of this clonotype. The rearrangement links TRBV3-1 to TRBJ2-2; D uncertain. The CDR3 has 15 residues. Per the germline V gene, CDR1 is LGHDT and CDR2 is YNNKEL (reference sequence). V was shortened by 6 bases and J by 0 bases, with 11 bases between the two germline ends. This chain's CDR3 is CASRPHSTNTGELFF. The DNA for the CDR3 is TGTGCCAGCAGACCTCACTCGACGAACACCGGGGAGCTGTTTTTT.

Ten or more counts support this clonotype. V usage is TRBV20-1 and J usage is TRBJ1-1, with TRBD1 matching 9 bases. The V gene's germline CDR1 is DFQATT and CDR2 SNEGSKA (reference sequence). This CDR3 comprises 17 residues. The J segment lost 3 bases and the V segment lost 6 bases, leaving 17 bases of the junction unmatched. The CDR3 protein is CSAYPPTGGLEDTEAFF. The CDR3 nucleotides are TGCAGTGCCTATCCACCCACAGGGGGCTTAGAGGACACTGAAGCTTTCTTT.